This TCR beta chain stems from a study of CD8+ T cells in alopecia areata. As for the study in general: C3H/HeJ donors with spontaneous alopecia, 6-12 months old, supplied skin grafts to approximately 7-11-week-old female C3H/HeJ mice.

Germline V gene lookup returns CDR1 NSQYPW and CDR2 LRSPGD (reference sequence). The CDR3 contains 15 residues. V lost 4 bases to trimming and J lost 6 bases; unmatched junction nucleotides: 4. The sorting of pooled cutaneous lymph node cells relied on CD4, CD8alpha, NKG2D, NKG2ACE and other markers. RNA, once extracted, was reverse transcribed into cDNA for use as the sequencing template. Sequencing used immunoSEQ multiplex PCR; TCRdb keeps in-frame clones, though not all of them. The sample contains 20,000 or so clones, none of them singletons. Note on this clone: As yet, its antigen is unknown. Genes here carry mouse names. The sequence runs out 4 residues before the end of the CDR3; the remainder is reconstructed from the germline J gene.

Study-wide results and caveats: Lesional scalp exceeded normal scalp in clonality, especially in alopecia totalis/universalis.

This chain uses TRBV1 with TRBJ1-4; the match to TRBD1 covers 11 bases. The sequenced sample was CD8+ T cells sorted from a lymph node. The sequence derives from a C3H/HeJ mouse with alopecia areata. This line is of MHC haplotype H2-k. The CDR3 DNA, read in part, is TGCACCTGCAGTGTCCGGGACAGGGGGGACGAA. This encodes CTCSVRDRGDE. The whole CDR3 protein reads CTCSVRDRGDERLFF.